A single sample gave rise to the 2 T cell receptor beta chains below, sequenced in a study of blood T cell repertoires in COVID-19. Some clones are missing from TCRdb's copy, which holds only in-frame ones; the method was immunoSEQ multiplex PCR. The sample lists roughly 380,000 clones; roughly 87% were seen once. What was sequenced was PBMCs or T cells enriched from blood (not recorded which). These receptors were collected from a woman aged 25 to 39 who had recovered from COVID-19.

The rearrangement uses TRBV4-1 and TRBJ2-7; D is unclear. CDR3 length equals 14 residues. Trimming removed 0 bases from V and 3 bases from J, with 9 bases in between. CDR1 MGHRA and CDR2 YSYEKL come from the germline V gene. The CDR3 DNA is TGCGCCAGCAGCCAAGATCGGGTGAGCTACGAGCAGTACTTC. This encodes CASSQDRVSYEQYF.

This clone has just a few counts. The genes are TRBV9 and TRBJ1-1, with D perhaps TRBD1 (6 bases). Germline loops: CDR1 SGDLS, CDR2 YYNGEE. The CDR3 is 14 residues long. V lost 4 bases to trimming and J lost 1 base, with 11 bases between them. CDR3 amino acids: CASSLQGSNTEAFF. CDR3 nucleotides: TGTGCCAGCAGCCTACAGGGTTCGAACACTGAAGCTTTCTTT.